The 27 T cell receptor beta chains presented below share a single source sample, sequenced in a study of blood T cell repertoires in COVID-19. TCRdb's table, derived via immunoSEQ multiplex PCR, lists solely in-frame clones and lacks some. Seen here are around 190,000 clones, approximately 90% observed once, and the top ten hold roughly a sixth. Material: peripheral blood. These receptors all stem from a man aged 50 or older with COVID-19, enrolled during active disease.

CDR3: CASSWTGGTDTQYF. Here the CDR3 DNA reads TGTGCCAGCAGCTGGACAGGGGGCACAGATACGCAGTATTTT. The rearrangement uses TRBV7-9 and TRBJ2-3, with 9 bases aligning to TRBD1. This CDR3 region has 14 residues. Losses at the gene ends were 4 bases for V and 1 base for J; bases not matched to a gene: 0. Germline V gives CDR1 SEHNR, CDR2 FQNEAQ (reference sequence).

Here the CDR3 DNA reads TGTGCCAGCAGGCAAGACGCGGGGAGCTCCTACGAGCAGTACTTC. Translated, it gives CASRQDAGSSYEQYF. The chain employs TRBV6-5 and TRBJ2-7; tentative D call: TRBD2 (6 bases). The CDR3 totals 15 residues. Trimming took off 6 bases at V and 0 bases at J, with 15 bases between the two ends. Per the germline V gene, CDR1 is MNHEY and CDR2 is SVGAGI.

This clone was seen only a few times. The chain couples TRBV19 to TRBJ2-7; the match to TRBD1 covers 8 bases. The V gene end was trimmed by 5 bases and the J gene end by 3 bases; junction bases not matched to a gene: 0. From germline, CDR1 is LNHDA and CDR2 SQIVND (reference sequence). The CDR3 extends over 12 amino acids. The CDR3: CASSGQGYEQYF. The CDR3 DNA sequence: TGTGCCAGTAGTGGACAGGGCTACGAGCAGTACTTC. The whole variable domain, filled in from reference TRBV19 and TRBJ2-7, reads DGGITQSPKYLFRKEGQNVTLSCEQNLNHDAMYWYRQDPGQGLRLIYYSQIVNDFQKGDIAEGYSVSREKKESFPLTVTSAQKNPTAFYLCASSGQGYEQYFGPGTRLTVT.

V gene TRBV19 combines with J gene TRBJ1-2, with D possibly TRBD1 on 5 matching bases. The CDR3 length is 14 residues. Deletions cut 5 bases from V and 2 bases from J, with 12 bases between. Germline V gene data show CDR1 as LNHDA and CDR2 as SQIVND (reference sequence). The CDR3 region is CASSLMNRNYGYTF. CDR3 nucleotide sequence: TGTGCCAGTAGTTTAATGAACAGGAACTATGGCTACACCTTC. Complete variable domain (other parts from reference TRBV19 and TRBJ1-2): DGGITQSPKYLFRKEGQNVTLSCEQNLNHDAMYWYRQDPGQGLRLIYYSQIVNDFQKGDIAEGYSVSREKKESFPLTVTSAQKNPTAFYLCASSLMNRNYGYTFGSGTRLTVV.

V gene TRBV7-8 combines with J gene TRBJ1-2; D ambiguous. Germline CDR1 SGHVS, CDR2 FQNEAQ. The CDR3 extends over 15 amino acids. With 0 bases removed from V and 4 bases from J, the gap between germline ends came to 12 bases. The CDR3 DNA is TGTGCCAGCAGCTTAGCCCCGGCGGGATTCTATGGCTACACCTTC. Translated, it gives CASSLAPAGFYGYTF.

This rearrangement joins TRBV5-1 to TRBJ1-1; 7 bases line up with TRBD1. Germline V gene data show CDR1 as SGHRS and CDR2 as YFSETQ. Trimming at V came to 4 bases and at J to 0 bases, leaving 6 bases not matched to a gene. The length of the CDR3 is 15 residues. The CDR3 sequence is CASSATTGLNTEAFF. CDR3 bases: TGCGCCAGCAGCGCGACGACAGGGCTGAACACTGAAGCTTTCTTT.

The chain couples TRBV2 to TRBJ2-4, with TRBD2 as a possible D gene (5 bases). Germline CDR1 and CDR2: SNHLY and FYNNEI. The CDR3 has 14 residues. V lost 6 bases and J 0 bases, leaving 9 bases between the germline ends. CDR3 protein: CASREEIAKNIQYF. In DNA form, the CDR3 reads TGTGCCAGCAGGGAGGAAATAGCCAAAAACATTCAGTACTTC.

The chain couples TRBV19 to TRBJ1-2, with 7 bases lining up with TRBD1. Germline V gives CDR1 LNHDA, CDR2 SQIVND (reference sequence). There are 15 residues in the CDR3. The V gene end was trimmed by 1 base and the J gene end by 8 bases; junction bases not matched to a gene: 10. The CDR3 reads CASSIGRNRGGGYTF. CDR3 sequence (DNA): TGTGCCAGTAGTATAGGAAGAAACAGGGGCGGAGGCTACACCTTC.

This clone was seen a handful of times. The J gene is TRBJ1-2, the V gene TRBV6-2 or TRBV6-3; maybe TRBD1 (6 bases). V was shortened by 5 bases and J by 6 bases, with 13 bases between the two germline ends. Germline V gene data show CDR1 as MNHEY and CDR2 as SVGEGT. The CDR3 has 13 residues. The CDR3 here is CASSDPRGDGYTF. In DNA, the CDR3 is TGTGCCAGCAGTGACCCCAGGGGAGATGGCTACACCTTC.

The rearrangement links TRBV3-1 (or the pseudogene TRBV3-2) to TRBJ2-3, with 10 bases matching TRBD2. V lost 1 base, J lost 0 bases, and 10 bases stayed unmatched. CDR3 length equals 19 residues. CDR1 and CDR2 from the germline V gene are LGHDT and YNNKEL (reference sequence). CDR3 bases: TGTGCCAGCAGCCAAGTCAGCGGGGGGGTAGGGGATAGCACAGATACGCAGTATTTT. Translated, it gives CASSQVSGGVGDSTDTQYF.

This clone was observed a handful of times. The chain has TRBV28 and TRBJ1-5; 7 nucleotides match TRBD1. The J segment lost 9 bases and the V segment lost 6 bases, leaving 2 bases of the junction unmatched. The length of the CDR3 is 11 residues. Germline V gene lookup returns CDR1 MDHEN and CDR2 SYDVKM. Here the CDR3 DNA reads TGTGCCAGCAGCGGGGACAGGCCCCAGCATTTT. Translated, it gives CASSGDRPQHF. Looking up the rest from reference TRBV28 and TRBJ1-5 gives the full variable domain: DVKVTQSSRYLVKRTGEKVFLECVQDMDHENMFWYRQDPGLGLRLIYFSYDVKMKEKGDIPEGYSVSREKKERFSLILESASTNQTSMYLCASSGDRPQHFGDGTRLSIL.

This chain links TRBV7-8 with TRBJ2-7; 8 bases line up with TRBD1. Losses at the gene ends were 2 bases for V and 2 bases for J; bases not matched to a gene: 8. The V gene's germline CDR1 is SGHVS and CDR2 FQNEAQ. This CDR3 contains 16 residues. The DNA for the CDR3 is TGTGCCAGCAGCTTAAGGGGGGCAGGGGGCACCTACGAGCAGTACTTC. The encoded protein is CASSLRGAGGTYEQYF. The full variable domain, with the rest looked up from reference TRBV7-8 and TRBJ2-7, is GAGVSQSPRYKVAKRGQDVALRCDPISGHVSLFWYQQALGQGPEFLTYFQNEAQLDKSGLPSDRFFAERPEGSVSTLKIQRTQQEDSAVYLCASSLRGAGGTYEQYFGPGTRLTVT.

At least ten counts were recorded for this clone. The CDR3 DNA reads as TGTGCCAGCTCACCGGGGGGACAGGGGAGACATGGCTACACCTTC. It codes for CASSPGGQGRHGYTF. This chain joins TRBV18 and TRBJ1-2; 10 nucleotides line up with TRBD1. Germline CDR1 KGHSH, CDR2 LQKENI. This CDR3 comprises 15 residues. J was trimmed by 6 bases and V by 3 bases; bases with no gene match: 7.

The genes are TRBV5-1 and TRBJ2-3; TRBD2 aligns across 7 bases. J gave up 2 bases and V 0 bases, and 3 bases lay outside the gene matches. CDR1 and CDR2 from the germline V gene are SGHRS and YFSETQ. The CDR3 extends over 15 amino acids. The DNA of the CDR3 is TGCGCCAGCAGCTTGGAGCGGGGCCCCACAGATACGCAGTATTTT. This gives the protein CASSLERGPTDTQYF.

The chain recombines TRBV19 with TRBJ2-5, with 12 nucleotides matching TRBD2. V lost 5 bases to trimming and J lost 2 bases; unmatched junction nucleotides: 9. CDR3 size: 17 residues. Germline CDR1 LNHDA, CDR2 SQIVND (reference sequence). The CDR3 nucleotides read TGTGCCAGTAGTCGGACTAGCGGGGTGCCTTTTCAAGAGACCCAGTACTTC. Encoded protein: CASSRTSGVPFQETQYF.

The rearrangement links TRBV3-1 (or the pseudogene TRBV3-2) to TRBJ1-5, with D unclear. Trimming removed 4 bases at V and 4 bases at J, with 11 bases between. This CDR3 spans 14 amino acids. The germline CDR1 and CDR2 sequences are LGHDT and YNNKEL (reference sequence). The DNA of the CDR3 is TGTGCCAGCAGCCCGACACGACAAAATCAGCCCCAGCATTTT. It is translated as CASSPTRQNQPQHF.

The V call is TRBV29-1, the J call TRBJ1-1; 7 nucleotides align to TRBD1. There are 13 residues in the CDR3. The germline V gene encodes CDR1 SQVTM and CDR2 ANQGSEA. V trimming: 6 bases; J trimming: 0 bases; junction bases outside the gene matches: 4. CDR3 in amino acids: CSVSQGVNTEAFF. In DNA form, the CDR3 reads TGCAGCGTGTCCCAGGGGGTGAACACTGAAGCTTTCTTT.

The CDR3 DNA reads TGCGCCAGCAGCCAAGATCTTATAAAGTCAGGCCAAGAGACCCAGTACTTC. Residues: CASSQDLIKSGQETQYF. The chain joins TRBV4-3 to TRBJ2-5; D not certain. CDR1 is LGHNA and CDR2 is YSLEER in the germline V gene. This CDR3 is built from 17 residues. Trimming pared 0 bases from V and 1 base from J, leaving 15 bases between.

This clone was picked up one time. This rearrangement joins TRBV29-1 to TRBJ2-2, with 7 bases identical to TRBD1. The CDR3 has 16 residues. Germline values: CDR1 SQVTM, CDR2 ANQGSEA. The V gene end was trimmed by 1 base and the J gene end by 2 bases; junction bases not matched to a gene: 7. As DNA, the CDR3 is TGCAGCGTTGAAGTGACAGGGACAATTAACACCGGGGAGCTGTTTTTT. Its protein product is CSVEVTGTINTGELFF.

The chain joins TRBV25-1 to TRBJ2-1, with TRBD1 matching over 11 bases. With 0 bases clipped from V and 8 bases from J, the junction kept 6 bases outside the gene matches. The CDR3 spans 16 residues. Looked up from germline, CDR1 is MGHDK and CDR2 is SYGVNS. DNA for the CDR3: TGTGCCAGCAGTGAATATGGACAGGGGGCGAGGGATGAGCAGTTCTTC. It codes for CASSEYGQGARDEQFF.

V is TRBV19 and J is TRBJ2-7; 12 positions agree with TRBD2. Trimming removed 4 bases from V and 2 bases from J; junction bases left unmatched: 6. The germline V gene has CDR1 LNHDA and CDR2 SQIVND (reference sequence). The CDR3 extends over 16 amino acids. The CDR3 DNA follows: TGTGCCAGTAGTACGACTAGCGGGGGAGAAACCTACGAGCAGTACTTC. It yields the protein CASSTTSGGETYEQYF.

For the CDR3, the DNA is TGTGCCAGCAGTCGTGCCCAGGGGGCGGGCTACAATGAGCAGTTCTTC. The encoded protein is CASSRAQGAGYNEQFF. The chain couples TRBV7-7 to TRBJ2-1, with 8 bases that match TRBD1. The CDR3 runs 16 residues. V lost 6 bases, J lost 3 bases, and 10 bases stayed unmatched. Germline values: CDR1 SSHAT, CDR2 FNYEAQ (reference sequence).

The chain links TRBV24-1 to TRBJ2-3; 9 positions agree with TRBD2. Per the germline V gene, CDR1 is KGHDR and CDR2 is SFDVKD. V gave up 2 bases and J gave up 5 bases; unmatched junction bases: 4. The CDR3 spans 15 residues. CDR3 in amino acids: CATSDSRTSVDTQYF. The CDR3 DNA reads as TGTGCCACCAGTGATTCGCGGACTAGCGTAGATACGCAGTATTTT.

The CDR3, as DNA: TGTGCCAGCAGCCAAGGCGGTCCCGGGACCGGGGAGCTGTTTTTT. Amino acid sequence: CASSQGGPGTGELFF. The V gene is TRBV14, the J gene TRBJ2-2; D is unresolved. This CDR3 contains 15 residues. Germline lookup yields CDR1 SGHDN and CDR2 FVKESK. V was shortened by 1 base and J by 5 bases, with 11 bases between the two germline ends.

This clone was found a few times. The DNA for the CDR3 is TGTGCCAGCAGCTTCGTCCGGGACAGCGGAAACTATGGCTACACCTTC. The encoded protein is CASSFVRDSGNYGYTF. The J gene is TRBJ1-2, the V gene TRBV7-2; TRBD1 matches 7 bases. Germline CDR1 is SGHTA and CDR2 is FQGNSA. Germline trimming cut 3 bases from V and 2 bases from J; bases unmatched to any gene: 9. CDR3 length: 16 residues. The entire variable domain, with the rest obtained from reference TRBV7-2 and TRBJ1-2, is as follows: GAGVSQSPSNKVTEKGKDVELRCDPISGHTALYWYRQSLGQGLEFLIYFQGNSAPDKSGLPSDRFSAERTGGSVSTLTIQRTQQEDSAVYLCASSFVRDSGNYGYTFGSGTRLTVV.

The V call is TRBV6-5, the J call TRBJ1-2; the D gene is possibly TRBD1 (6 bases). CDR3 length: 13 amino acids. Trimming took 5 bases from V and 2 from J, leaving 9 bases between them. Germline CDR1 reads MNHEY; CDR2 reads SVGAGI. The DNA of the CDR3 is TGTGCCAGCAGTCGGGACACCAACTATGGCTACACCTTC. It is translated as CASSRDTNYGYTF.

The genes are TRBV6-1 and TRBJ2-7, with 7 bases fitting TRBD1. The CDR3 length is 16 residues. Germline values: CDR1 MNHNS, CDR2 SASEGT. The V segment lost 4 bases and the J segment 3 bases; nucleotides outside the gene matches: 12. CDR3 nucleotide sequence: TGTGCCAGCAGTGGATTCCGGGACAGCGTCTACTACGAGCAGTACTTC. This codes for CASSGFRDSVYYEQYF.